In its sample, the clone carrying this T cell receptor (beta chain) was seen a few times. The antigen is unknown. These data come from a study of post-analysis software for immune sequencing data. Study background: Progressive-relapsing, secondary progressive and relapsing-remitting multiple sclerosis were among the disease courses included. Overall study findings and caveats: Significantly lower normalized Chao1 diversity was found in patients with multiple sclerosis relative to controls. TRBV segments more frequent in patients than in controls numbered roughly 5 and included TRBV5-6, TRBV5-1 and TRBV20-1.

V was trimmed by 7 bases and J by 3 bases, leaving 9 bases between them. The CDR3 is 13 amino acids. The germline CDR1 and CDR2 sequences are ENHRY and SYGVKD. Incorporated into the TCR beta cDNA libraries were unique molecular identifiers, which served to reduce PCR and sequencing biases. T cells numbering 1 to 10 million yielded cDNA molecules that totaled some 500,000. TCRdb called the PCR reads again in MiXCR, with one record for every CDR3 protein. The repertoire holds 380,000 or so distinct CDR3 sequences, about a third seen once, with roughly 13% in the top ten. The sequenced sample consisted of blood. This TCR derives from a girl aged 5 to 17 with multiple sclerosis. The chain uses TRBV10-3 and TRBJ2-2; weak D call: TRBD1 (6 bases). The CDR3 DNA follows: TGTGCCATCATGCCAGGGGACACCGGGGAGCTGTTTTTT. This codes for CAIMPGDTGELFF.